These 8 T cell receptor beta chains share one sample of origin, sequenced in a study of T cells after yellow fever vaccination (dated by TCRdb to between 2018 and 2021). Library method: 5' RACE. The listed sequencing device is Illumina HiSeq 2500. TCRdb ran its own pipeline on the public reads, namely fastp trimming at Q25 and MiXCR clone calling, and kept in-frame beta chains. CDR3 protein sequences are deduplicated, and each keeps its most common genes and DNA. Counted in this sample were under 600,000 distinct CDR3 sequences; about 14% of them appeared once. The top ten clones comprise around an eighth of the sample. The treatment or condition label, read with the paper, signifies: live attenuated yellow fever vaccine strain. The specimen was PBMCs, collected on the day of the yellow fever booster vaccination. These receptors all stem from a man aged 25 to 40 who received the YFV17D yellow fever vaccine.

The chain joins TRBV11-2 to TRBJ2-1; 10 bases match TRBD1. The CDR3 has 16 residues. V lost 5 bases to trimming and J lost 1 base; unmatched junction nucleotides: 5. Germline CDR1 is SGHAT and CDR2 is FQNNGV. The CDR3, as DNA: TGTGCCAGCAGCCCCCTGGGACAGGGGTCCTACAATGAGCAGTTCTTC. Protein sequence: CASSPLGQGSYNEQFF.

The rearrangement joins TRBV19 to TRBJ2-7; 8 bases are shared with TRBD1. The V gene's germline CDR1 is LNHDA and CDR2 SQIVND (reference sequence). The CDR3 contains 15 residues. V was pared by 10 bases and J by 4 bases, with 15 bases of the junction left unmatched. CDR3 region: CATVAGTGHDYEQYF. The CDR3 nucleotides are TGTGCCACTGTCGCCGGGACAGGCCACGATTACGAGCAGTACTTC.

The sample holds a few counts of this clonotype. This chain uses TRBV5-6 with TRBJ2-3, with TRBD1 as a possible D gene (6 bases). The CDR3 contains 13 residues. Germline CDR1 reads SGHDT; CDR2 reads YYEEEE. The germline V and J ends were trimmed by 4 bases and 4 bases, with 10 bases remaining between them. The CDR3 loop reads CASSIPGADTQYF. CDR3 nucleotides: TGTGCCAGCAGCATCCCAGGGGCAGATACGCAGTATTTT.

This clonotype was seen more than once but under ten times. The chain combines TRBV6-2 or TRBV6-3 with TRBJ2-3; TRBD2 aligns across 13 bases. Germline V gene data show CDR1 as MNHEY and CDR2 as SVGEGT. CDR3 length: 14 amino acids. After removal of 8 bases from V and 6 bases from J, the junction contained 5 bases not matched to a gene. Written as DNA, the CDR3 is TGTGCCAGCGCACTAGCGGGAGGGCAGGATACGCAGTATTTT. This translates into CASALAGGQDTQYF.

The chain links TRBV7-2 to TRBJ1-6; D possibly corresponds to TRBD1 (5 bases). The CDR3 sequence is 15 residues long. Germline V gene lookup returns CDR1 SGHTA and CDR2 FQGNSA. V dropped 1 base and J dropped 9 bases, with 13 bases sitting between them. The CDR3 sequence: CASSLGAGFTSPLHF. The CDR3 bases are TGTGCCAGCAGCTTAGGGGCAGGGTTTACTTCACCCCTCCACTTT.

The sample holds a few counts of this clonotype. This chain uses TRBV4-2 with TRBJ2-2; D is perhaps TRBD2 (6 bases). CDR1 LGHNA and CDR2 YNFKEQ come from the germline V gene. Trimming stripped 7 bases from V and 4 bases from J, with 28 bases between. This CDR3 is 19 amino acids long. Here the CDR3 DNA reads TGTGCCAGCACTCTACCCGGTGCTGTTAGCGGATACCCCACCGGGGAGCTGTTTTTT. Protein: CASTLPGAVSGYPTGELFF.

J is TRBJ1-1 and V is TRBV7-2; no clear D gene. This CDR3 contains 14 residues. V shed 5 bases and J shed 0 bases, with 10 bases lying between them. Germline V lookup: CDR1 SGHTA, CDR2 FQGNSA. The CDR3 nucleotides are TGTGCCAGCAGCCCCAACGGAATGAACACTGAAGCTTTCTTT. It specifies CASSPNGMNTEAFF.

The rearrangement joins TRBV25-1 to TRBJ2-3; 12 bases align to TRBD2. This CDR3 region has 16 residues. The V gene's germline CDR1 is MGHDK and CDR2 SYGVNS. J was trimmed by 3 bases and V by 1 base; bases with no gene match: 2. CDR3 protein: CASSEFGTSGTDTQYF. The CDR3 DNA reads TGTGCCAGCAGTGAATTTGGGACTAGCGGGACAGATACGCAGTATTTT.